One T cell receptor (beta chain) is described in this entry. Antigen: not known. The CDR3 covers 15 residues. Looked up from germline, CDR1 is SGHDT and CDR2 is YYEEEE. The germline V and J ends were trimmed by 3 bases and 3 bases, with 12 bases remaining between them. In the study's own analysis: Filtering differed because ImmunoSEQ produced junction-only sequences that carried no quality scores. Only in-frame clones appear in the TCRdb table, and some are missing; sequencing was by immunoSEQ multiplex PCR. Clone size and the V and J calls come from that table; the DNA yielded D and trimming. The table lists roughly 2,300,000 clones, about 90% of them singletons. The entry originates in a study of shared clonotypes between healthy human individuals. Findings and caveats of the study: Roughly 5% of naive CD4 clonotypes were common to four donors.

The chain employs TRBV5-6 and TRBJ1-4; D may be TRBD1 (5 bases). The sample consisted of naive CD4+ T cells from PBMCs. The subset was: CD45RA+ positively selected. This TCR was recovered from a man aged 18 to 29 in good health. Some clones in this sample may be carry-over from other donors' samples. This CDR3 reads CASSWQGAANEKLFF. For the CDR3, the DNA is TGTGCCAGCAGCTGGCAGGGAGCAGCTAATGAAAAACTGTTTTTT. The full variable domain, completed using reference TRBV5-6 and TRBJ1-4, is DAGVTQSPTHLIKTRGQQVTLRCSPKSGHDTVSWYQQALGQGPQFIFQYYEEEERQRGNFPDRFSGHQFPNYSSELNVNALLLGDSALYLCASSWQGAANEKLFFGSGTQLSVL.